This T cell receptor beta chain comes out of a study of T cells after yellow fever vaccination. TCRdb re-called the 5' RACE reads through MiXCR, storing one row per CDR3 protein. The table shows 450,000 to 600,000 distinct CDR3 sequences, with about 17% occurring only once. V lost 6 bases and J lost 5, with 22 bases in between. The germline V gene has CDR1 DFQATT and CDR2 SNEGSKA (reference sequence). This CDR3 spans 15 amino acids. This clonotype occurred a few times. Antigen specificity is unknown. Overall study results and limits: The secondary response showed a weaker magnitude and a faster peak, day 5 versus 15. Clonotype sharing between CD4 and CD8 compartments was small. Abundant bulk-derived clonotypes could contaminate FACS-sorted repertoires. Post-booster reappearance was seen for most primary-vaccination clones (roughly 96% CD4, 85% to 90% CD8).

The starting material was PBMCs, obtained less than 6 days after the first yellow fever vaccination. V gene TRBV20-1 combines with J gene TRBJ1-1; D perhaps matches TRBD1 (5 bases). This TCR was recovered from a man between 18 and 29 years old who received the YFV17D yellow fever vaccine. The CDR3 here is CSAAVTGRRRTEAFF. CDR3 DNA: TGCAGTGCCGCAGTCACGGGGCGAAGAAGAACTGAAGCTTTCTTT.